This TCR beta chain was profiled in a study of cytomegalovirus exposure and HLA in healthy donors. Study-wide points: The CMV antigen specificity of three CMV-associated chains was confirmed through in vitro analysis.

The method was immunoSEQ multiplex PCR; TCRdb's version includes in-frame clones alone and lacks a portion of them. The sample records about 160,000 clones, approximately 96% being singletons. Of note for this clone: No antigen is known for it.

Germline CDR1 SEHNR, CDR2 FQNEAQ (reference sequence). V was clipped by 1 base and J by 5 bases, with 12 bases between them. The CDR3 consists of 14 residues. A roughly 120-subject validation cohort, separate from the approximately 700-subject first cohort, supplied the donors. The sequence derives from a woman younger than 35 in good health and CMV-seronegative. Sample: PBMCs. The chain links TRBV7-9 to TRBJ2-7, with D maybe TRBD1 (6 bases). DNA of the CDR3: TGTGCCAGCAGCTTAGTTGGGGGCTGGGACGAGCAGTACTTC. Translating gives CASSLVGGWDEQYF.